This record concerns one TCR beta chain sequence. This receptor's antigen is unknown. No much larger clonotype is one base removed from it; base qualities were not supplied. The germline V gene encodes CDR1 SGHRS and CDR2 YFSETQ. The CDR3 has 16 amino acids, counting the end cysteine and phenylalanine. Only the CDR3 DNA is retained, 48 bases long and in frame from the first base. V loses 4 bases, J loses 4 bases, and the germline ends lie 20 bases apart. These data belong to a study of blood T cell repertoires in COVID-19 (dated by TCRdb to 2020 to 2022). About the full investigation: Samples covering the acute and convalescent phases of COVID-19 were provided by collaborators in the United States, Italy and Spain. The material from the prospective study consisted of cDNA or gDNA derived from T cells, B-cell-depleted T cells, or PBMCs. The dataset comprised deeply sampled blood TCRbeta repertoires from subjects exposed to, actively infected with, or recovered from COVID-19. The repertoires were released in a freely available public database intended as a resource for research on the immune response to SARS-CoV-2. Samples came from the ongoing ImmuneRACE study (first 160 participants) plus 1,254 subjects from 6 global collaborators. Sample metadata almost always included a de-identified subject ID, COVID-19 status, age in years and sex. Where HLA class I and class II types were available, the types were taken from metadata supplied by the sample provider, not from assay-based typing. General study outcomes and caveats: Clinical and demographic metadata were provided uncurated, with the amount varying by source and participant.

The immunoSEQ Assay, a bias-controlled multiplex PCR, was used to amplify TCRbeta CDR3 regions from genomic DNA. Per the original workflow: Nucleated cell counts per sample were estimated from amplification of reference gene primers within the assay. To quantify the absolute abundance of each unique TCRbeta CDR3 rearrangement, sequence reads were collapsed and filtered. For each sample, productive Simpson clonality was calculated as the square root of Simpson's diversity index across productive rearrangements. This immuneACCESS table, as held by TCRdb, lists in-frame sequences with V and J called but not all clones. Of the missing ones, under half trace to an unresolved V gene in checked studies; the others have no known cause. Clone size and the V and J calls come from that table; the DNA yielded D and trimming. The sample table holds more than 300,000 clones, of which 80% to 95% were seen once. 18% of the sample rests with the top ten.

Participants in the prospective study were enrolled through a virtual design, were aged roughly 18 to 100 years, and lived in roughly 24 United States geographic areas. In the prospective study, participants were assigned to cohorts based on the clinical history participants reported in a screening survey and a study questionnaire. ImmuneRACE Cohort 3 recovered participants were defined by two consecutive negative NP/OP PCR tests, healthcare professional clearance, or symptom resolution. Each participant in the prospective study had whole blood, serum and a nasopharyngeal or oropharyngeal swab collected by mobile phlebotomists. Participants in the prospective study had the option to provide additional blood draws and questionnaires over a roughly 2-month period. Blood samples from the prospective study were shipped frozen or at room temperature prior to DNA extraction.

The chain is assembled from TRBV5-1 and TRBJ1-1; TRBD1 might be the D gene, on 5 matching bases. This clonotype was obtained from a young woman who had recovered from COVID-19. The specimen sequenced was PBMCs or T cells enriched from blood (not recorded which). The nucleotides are TGCGCCAGCAGCACTCGACCCCGGGGCGGGGGCACTGAAGCTTTCTTT. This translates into CASSTRPRGGGTEAFF.